The T cell receptor (beta chain) under discussion was sequenced for a study of blood T cell repertoires in COVID-19 (dated by TCRdb to 2018 to 2021). Regarding the complete study: Collaborator samples came from the United States, Italy and Spain and covered acute and convalescent phases of COVID-19. The prospective study material was composed of cDNA or gDNA derived from T cells, B-cell-depleted T cells, or PBMCs. Deeply sampled blood TCRbeta repertoires from subjects exposed to, actively infected with, or recovered from COVID-19 were included in the dataset. The repertoires were released in a freely available public database meant as a resource for research on the immune response to SARS-CoV-2. The samples were drawn from two sources: the first 160 participants of the ongoing ImmuneRACE study, and 1,000 to 1,500 subjects contributed by 6 global collaborators. A de-identified subject ID, COVID-19 status, age in years and sex were almost always included in the sample metadata. Where available, HLA class I and class II types were taken from metadata supplied by the sample provider and were not determined by assay-based typing. Results and caveats for the whole study, not just this receptor: How much clinical and demographic metadata was included differed by source and by participant, and the metadata was provided uncurated.

As concerns this clone: This receptor's antigen is unknown. Per-nucleotide qualities are absent, and no much larger clonotype sits a single base away.

According to the germline V gene, CDR1 reads WSHSY and CDR2 reads SAAADI. V lost 5 bases and J lost 3 bases, and the count of bases not matched to a germline gene is 3. The CDR3 numbers 14 residues from cysteine through phenylalanine. Only the CDR3 DNA is retained, 42 bases long and in frame from the first base. In Seattle, one collaborating source enrolled patients while the infection was active and tracked those patients longitudinally over the course of disease. Whole blood was collected in K2EDTA tubes by collaborating institutions according to the institutions' own protocols. Collaborator samples were shipped for TCRbeta analysis as frozen whole blood, isolated PBMCs, or DNA extracted from either sample type. The immunoSEQ Assay, a bias-controlled multiplex PCR, was used to amplify TCRbeta CDR3 regions from genomic DNA. From the authors' description of their analysis: The number of nucleated cells in each sample was estimated from the amplification of reference gene primers within the assay. To quantify the absolute abundance of each unique TCRbeta CDR3 rearrangement, sequence reads were collapsed and filtered. For each sample, productive Simpson clonality was calculated as the square root of Simpson's diversity index across productive rearrangements. Held by TCRdb, this immuneACCESS table contains in-frame sequences only and omits some clones. Under half of the omission traces to an unresolved V gene where checked; the cause of the rest is unknown. V and J calls and clone size are copied from that table; D and trimming were computed from the DNA. Recorded for this sample are some 200,000 clones; 90% to 95% of them occurred a single time. The ten largest account for 0.6% to 0.9% of the sample.

Recombination connected TRBV10-2 to TRBJ1-5, with 8 middle bases fitting TRBD1. This clonotype was obtained from a man aged 30 to 39 with COVID-19, enrolled during active disease. Source material: peripheral blood. The DNA reads as follows: TGCGCCAGCAGTACGACAGGGGACAATCAGCCCCAGCATTTT. This codes for CASSTTGDNQPQHF.